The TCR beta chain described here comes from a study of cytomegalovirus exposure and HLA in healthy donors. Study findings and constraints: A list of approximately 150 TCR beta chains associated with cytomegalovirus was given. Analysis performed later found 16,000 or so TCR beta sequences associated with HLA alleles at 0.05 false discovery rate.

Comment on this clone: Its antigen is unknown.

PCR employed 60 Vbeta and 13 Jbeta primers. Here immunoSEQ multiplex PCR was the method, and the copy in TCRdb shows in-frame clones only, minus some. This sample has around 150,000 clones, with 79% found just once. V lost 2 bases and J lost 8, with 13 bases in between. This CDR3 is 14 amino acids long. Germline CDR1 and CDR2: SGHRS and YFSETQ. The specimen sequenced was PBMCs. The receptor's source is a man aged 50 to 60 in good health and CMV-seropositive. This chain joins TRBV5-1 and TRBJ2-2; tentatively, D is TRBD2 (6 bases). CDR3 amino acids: CASSFFYGSGELFF. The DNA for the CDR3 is TGCGCCAGCAGCTTTTTCTACGGGAGTGGGGAGCTGTTTTTT.